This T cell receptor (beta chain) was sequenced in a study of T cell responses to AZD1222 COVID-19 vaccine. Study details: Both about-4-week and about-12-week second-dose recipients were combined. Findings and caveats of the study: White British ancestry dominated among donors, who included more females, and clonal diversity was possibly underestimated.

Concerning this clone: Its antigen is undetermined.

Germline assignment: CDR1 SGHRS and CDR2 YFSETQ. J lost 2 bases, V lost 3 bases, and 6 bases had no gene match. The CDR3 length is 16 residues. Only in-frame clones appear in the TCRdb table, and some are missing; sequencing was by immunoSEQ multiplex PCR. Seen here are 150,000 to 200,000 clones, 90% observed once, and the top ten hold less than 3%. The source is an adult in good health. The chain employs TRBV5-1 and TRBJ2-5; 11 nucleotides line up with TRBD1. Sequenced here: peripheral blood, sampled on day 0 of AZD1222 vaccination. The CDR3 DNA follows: TGCGCCAGCAGCTACGGGACAGGGGGAGGACAAGAGACCCAGTACTTC. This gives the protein CASSYGTGGGQETQYF.